One and the same sample provided the 30 T cell receptor beta chains below, sequenced in a study of preoperative IRX-2 immunotherapy in early breast cancer. Some clones are missing from TCRdb's copy, which holds only in-frame ones; the method was immunoSEQ multiplex PCR. This sample has 60,000 or so clones, with roughly 94% found just once. The treatment here: preoperative locoregional IRX-2 cytokine immunotherapy. The sample was acquired from a patient treated with IRX-2 immunotherapy. These receptors all stem from a human donor with breast cancer.

This sequence joins TRBV7-9 and TRBJ2-3; the D is unclear. CDR1 SEHNR and CDR2 FQNEAQ come from the germline V gene (reference sequence). V lost 5 bases to trimming and J lost 3 bases, with 21 bases between them. CDR3 length equals 17 residues. The CDR3 loop reads CASSPYLEIQKTDTQYF. The CDR3, as DNA: TGTGCCAGCAGCCCCTACCTGGAGATTCAGAAAACAGATACGCAGTATTTT.

This CDR3 reads CASSSGAANWETQYF. CDR3 coding DNA: TGTGCCAGTAGCTCAGGAGCTGCTAACTGGGAGACCCAGTACTTC. The V gene is TRBV19, the J gene TRBJ2-5; D is uncertain. With 6 bases removed from V and 5 bases from J, the gap between germline ends came to 19 bases. Germline CDR1 reads LNHDA; CDR2 reads SQIVND (reference sequence). This CDR3 comprises 15 residues.

For the CDR3, the DNA is TGTGCCAGCAGTTACGTTGAAGGGGAGACCCAGTACTTC. Amino acid sequence: CASSYVEGETQYF. The chain carries TRBV6-5 and TRBJ2-5; D gene uncertain. This CDR3 is 13 amino acids long. Germline V gives CDR1 MNHEY, CDR2 SVGAGI. V was cut by 2 bases and J by 5 bases, with 9 bases left in between.

The V call is TRBV19, the J call TRBJ2-2; TRBD2 matches at 13 bases. This CDR3 region has 16 residues. Trimming cost V 3 bases and J 7 bases; bases outside gene matches: 5. The germline V gene has CDR1 LNHDA and CDR2 SQIVND (reference sequence). CDR3 in amino acids: CASSITLAGGHGELFF. The CDR3 DNA follows: TGTGCCAGTAGTATTACACTAGCGGGGGGGCACGGGGAGCTGTTTTTT.

The chain employs TRBV7-2 and TRBJ2-7; D unresolved. This CDR3 contains 15 residues. The V end lost 1 base, the J end lost 0 bases, and 10 bases lay between the germline ends. Germline V gives CDR1 SGHTA, CDR2 FQGNSA. CDR3 nucleotide sequence: TGTGCCAGCAGCTTAGGGTCCCTTCTCTCCTACGAGCAGTACTTC. Protein sequence: CASSLGSLLSYEQYF.

V is TRBV2 and J is TRBJ2-5, with unresolved D. The germline V and J ends were trimmed by 6 bases and 0 bases, with 8 bases remaining between them. Germline CDR1 reads SNHLY; CDR2 reads FYNNEI. This CDR3 is built from 13 residues. This CDR3 reads CASSASNQETQYF. The CDR3 DNA reads TGTGCCAGCAGCGCCTCGAACCAAGAGACCCAGTACTTC.

The chain joins TRBV5-1 to TRBJ2-3; D might be TRBD1 or TRBD2, each matching 5 bases. Germline CDR1 SGHRS, CDR2 YFSETQ. Between the trimmed V and J ends, which lost 4 bases and 2 bases, there was a span of 11 bases. The CDR3 totals 14 residues. In nucleotides, the CDR3 is TGCGCCAGCAGCCCCGGGACCTACACAGATACGCAGTATTTT. It specifies CASSPGTYTDTQYF.

This chain joins TRBV27 and TRBJ1-2; no clear D. Trimming stripped 5 bases from V and 4 bases from J, with 11 bases between. Looked up from germline, CDR1 is MNHEY and CDR2 is SMNVEV (reference sequence). The CDR3 contains 13 residues. The CDR3 DNA reads as TGTGCCAGCAGTCAACAAGAGTCCTATGGCTACACCTTC. This encodes CASSQQESYGYTF.

The chain employs TRBV5-1 and TRBJ1-1; weak D call: TRBD1 (6 bases). V was pared by 4 bases and J by 6 bases, with 16 bases between. Germline assignment: CDR1 SGHRS and CDR2 YFSETQ. The CDR3 totals 14 residues. This CDR3 reads CASSGTGGQAEAFF. The CDR3 bases are TGCGCCAGCAGCGGCACGGGGGGCCAGGCTGAAGCTTTCTTT.

The V gene is TRBV5-1, the J gene TRBJ2-3, with D maybe TRBD1 (6 bases). The CDR3 totals 15 residues. V lost 6 bases, J lost 1 base, and 15 bases lay in between. The V gene's germline CDR1 is SGHRS and CDR2 YFSETQ. The CDR3 bases are TGCGCCAGCACCTCGGGACACGGGGGCACAGATACGCAGTATTTT. Encoded protein: CASTSGHGGTDTQYF.

The chain combines TRBV27 with TRBJ1-1, with D unclear. Between the trimmed V and J ends, which lost 0 bases and 9 bases, there was a span of 20 bases. Looked up from germline, CDR1 is MNHEY and CDR2 is SMNVEV (reference sequence). The CDR3 is 16 amino acids. In DNA, the CDR3 is TGTGCCAGCAGTTTATCCAGCGGGGTTCCCGTGGGGAAAGCTTTCTTT. Encoded protein: CASSLSSGVPVGKAFF.

Written as DNA, the CDR3 is TGTGCCAGCGGCGGGACGGCCTATGGCTACACCTTC. Translating gives CASGGTAYGYTF. The chain recombines TRBV2 with TRBJ1-2; weak D call: TRBD1 (5 bases). The CDR3 has 12 amino acids. Trimming removed 8 bases from V and 4 bases from J, with 11 bases in between. Germline assignment: CDR1 SNHLY and CDR2 FYNNEI.

CDR3 protein: CASSFSGNTIYF. For the CDR3, the DNA is TGTGCCAGCAGCTTTTCTGGAAACACCATATATTTT. V is TRBV7-8 and J is TRBJ1-3; the D is unclear. Per the germline V gene, CDR1 is SGHVS and CDR2 is FQNEAQ. V lost 3 bases and J 1 base, leaving 1 base between the germline ends. The CDR3 consists of 12 residues.

The rearrangement uses TRBV19 and TRBJ2-2; 8 bases align to TRBD2. The germline V gene has CDR1 LNHDA and CDR2 SQIVND (reference sequence). Losses at the gene ends were 3 bases for V and 0 bases for J; bases not matched to a gene: 3. The CDR3 spans 16 residues. CDR3 nucleotides: TGTGCCAGTAGTATCGGCGGGGGGACGAACACCGGGGAGCTGTTTTTT. Translated: CASSIGGGTNTGELFF.

The chain carries TRBV4-3 and TRBJ2-5; tentative D call: TRBD2 (5 bases). V was trimmed by 4 bases and J by 5 bases, leaving 17 bases between them. The length of the CDR3 is 15 residues. Germline values: CDR1 LGHNA, CDR2 YSLEER. In DNA form, the CDR3 reads TGCGCCAGCAGCCGGGCACCGGGGTTGGGGGAGACCCAGTACTTC. As protein: CASSRAPGLGETQYF.

The chain combines TRBV7-9 with TRBJ2-2, with a weak D call TRBD2 (5 bases). The V end lost 3 bases, the J end lost 9 bases, and 11 bases lay between the germline ends. Germline assignment: CDR1 SEHNR and CDR2 FQNEAQ (reference sequence). This CDR3 contains 13 residues. The CDR3 reads CASSFGLAWELFF. In DNA form, the CDR3 reads TGTGCCAGCAGCTTTGGACTGGCGTGGGAGCTGTTTTTT.

V gene TRBV7-6 combines with J gene TRBJ1-2, with D perhaps TRBD1 (5 bases). Germline CDR1 SGHVS, CDR2 FNYEAQ. V lost 2 bases and J 5 bases, leaving 21 bases between the germline ends. The CDR3 consists of 17 residues. The CDR3 region is CASSLTSLPLGGYGYTF. CDR3 nucleotide sequence: TGTGCCAGCAGCTTAACCAGCCTCCCCTTGGGGGGGTATGGCTACACCTTC.

The rearrangement links TRBV19 to TRBJ1-4, with TRBD1 as a possible D gene (5 bases). The CDR3 contains 14 residues. Between the trimmed V and J ends, which lost 4 bases and 8 bases, there was a span of 14 bases. The germline V gene encodes CDR1 LNHDA and CDR2 SQIVND (reference sequence). The CDR3 region is CASSTGRTVEKLFF. The CDR3 coding sequence is TGTGCCAGTAGTACGGGACGTACGGTGGAAAAACTGTTTTTT.

The CDR3 DNA reads as TGCAGCGTTGCCGACCCGGGGCGCAAGGATCAGCCCCAGCATTTT. Its translation is CSVADPGRKDQPQHF. The rearrangement joins TRBV29-1 to TRBJ1-5; D may be TRBD1 (5 bases). CDR1 SQVTM and CDR2 ANQGSEA come from the germline V gene. The CDR3 spans 15 residues. V lost 4 bases, J lost 5 bases, and 18 bases lay in between.

This chain links TRBV5-1 with TRBJ2-2; 12 nucleotides line up with TRBD2. Per germline, CDR1 SGHRS and CDR2 YFSETQ. V was clipped by 4 bases and J by 1 base; unmatched bases: 2. The CDR3 is made up of 16 amino acids. CDR3 loop: CASSEGLAGNTGELFF. DNA of the CDR3: TGCGCCAGCAGCGAGGGACTAGCGGGGAACACCGGGGAGCTGTTTTTT.

V and J are TRBV15 and TRBJ2-6; D not certain. The CDR3 runs 15 residues. Germline CDR1 LNHNV, CDR2 YYDKDF (reference sequence). Trimming shortened V by 3 bases and J by 4 bases, and 10 bases separated the two germline ends. CDR3 amino acids: CATSSTRSGANVLTF. The CDR3 bases are TGTGCCACCAGCAGCACCAGGTCCGGGGCCAACGTCCTGACTTTC.

The chain joins TRBV7-9 to TRBJ1-6, with D uncertain. Trimming took off 5 bases at V and 14 bases at J, with 13 bases between the two ends. This CDR3 spans 12 amino acids. Germline CDR1 SEHNR, CDR2 FQNEAQ (reference sequence). The CDR3: CASSATGDSLHF. In DNA form, the CDR3 reads TGTGCCAGCAGCGCGACCGGGGATTCCCTCCACTTT. Filled out from reference TRBV7-9 and TRBJ1-6, the complete variable domain reads DTGVSQNPRHKITKRGQNVTFRCDPISEHNRLYWYRQTLGQGPEFLTYFQNEAQLEKSRLLSDRFSAERPKGSFSTLEIQRTEQGDSAMYLCASSATGDSLHFGNGTRLTVT.

The chain recombines TRBV27 with TRBJ2-1, with D perhaps matching TRBD2 (7 bases). Trimming took 8 bases from V and 4 from J, leaving 21 bases between them. The CDR3 extends over 16 amino acids. The V gene's germline CDR1 is MNHEY and CDR2 SMNVEV (reference sequence). The chain's CDR3 is CASRGAAGNVYNEQFF. DNA for the CDR3: TGTGCCAGCCGGGGGGCAGCGGGCAATGTGTACAATGAGCAGTTCTTC.

In DNA form, the CDR3 reads TGTGCCAGCAGTTTTAGGGAAAACACTGAAGCTTTCTTT. It yields the protein CASSFRENTEAFF. V and J are TRBV27 and TRBJ1-1; D call uncertain. Looked up from germline, CDR1 is MNHEY and CDR2 is SMNVEV (reference sequence). Trimming removed 3 bases at V and 2 bases at J, with 7 bases between. The CDR3 is made up of 13 amino acids.

The rearrangement links TRBV4-2 to TRBJ2-7; 7 nucleotides match TRBD2. CDR3 size: 12 residues. Germline lookup yields CDR1 LGHNA and CDR2 YNFKEQ. The trim removed 3 bases at V and 7 bases at J, leaving 3 bases unmatched. CDR3 sequence (DNA): TGTGCCAGCAGCCAGGGACTACAAGAGCAGTACTTC. This sequence encodes CASSQGLQEQYF.

V gene TRBV6-6 combines with J gene TRBJ2-7, with 9 bases aligning to TRBD1. With 6 bases clipped from V and 5 bases from J, the junction kept 11 bases outside the gene matches. Germline V gene sequence: CDR1 MNHNY, CDR2 SVGAGI (reference sequence). The CDR3 is 15 residues long. CDR3 residues: CASSPGTGLKNEQYF. In nucleotides, the CDR3 is TGTGCCAGCAGCCCCGGGACAGGGTTAAAAAACGAGCAGTACTTC.

This chain connects TRBV30 to TRBJ1-1, with D maybe TRBD1 (6 bases). Germline V gives CDR1 GTSNPN, CDR2 SVGIG (reference sequence). This CDR3 is built from 16 residues. Trimming removed 0 bases from V and 1 base from J, with 15 bases in between. CDR3 protein: CAWSVFKTGRNTEAFF. CDR3 DNA: TGTGCCTGGAGTGTATTTAAAACAGGGAGGAACACTGAAGCTTTCTTT.

The chain combines TRBV10-3 with TRBJ2-1, with D maybe TRBD2 (6 bases). V was trimmed by 5 bases and J by 5 bases, leaving 10 bases between them. Germline values: CDR1 ENHRY, CDR2 SYGVKD. This CDR3 is 13 amino acids long. The CDR3 loop reads CAISTGADNEQFF. CDR3 sequence (DNA): TGTGCCATCAGTACGGGAGCGGACAATGAGCAGTTCTTC.

The chain employs TRBV11-2 and TRBJ1-2; no reliable D call. The CDR3 has 12 amino acids. V gave up 0 bases and J gave up 8 bases, with 7 bases separating them. CDR1 is SGHAT, CDR2 FQNNGV, per germline. As DNA, the CDR3 is TGTGCCAGCAGCTTAGAGGTCGCGGGCTACACCTTC. Translating it yields CASSLEVAGYTF.

There are a few counts of this clone. The V call is TRBV12-5, the J call TRBJ2-1; 8 nucleotides align to TRBD2. Looked up from germline, CDR1 is LGHNT and CDR2 is FRNRAP. V was pared by 6 bases and J by 0 bases, with 10 bases of the junction left unmatched. This CDR3 is built from 17 residues. As DNA, the CDR3 is TGTGCTAGTGGCCTCGAAGCGGGAGAGTTCTCCTACAATGAGCAGTTCTTC. This sequence encodes CASGLEAGEFSYNEQFF.